The 11 T cell receptor beta chains presented below share a single source sample, sequenced in a study of cytomegalovirus exposure and HLA in healthy donors (dated by TCRdb to about 2017). The library was prepared using the immunoSEQ multiplex PCR assay. The multiplex PCR relied on a mix of 60 forward primers for TCR Vbeta segments and 13 reverse primers for TCR Jbeta segments. The source is immuneACCESS, and TCRdb retained only in-frame sequences with V and J called. Part of the clones is not carried over; for the studies checked, unresolved V genes explain less than half of this, and the remainder is unexplained. The sample has 200,000 or so clones on record. Around 1.1% of the sample belongs to the ten largest clones. Sequencing was performed on PBMCs. These receptors were obtained from a girl aged 2 to 10 in good health and CMV-seropositive.

The chain recombines TRBV6-1 with TRBJ2-1; 7 bases agree with TRBD2. J lost 4 bases, V lost 6 bases, and 9 bases had no gene match. Germline values: CDR1 MNHNS, CDR2 SASEGT. This CDR3 has 15 residues. CDR3 DNA: TGTGCCAGCAGCGCCACGGGACTAAAGTACAATGAGCAGTTCTTC. As protein: CASSATGLKYNEQFF.

V is TRBV5-6 and J is TRBJ2-1; D uncertain. Trimming left V 2 bases short and J 5 bases short, with 5 bases between. The CDR3 has 12 amino acids. Germline lookup yields CDR1 SGHDT and CDR2 YYEEEE. CDR3 sequence: CASSFTDNEQFF. CDR3 in DNA: TGTGCCAGCAGCTTTACTGACAATGAGCAGTTCTTC.

A note on this clone: The sample holds other DNA sequences that translate to the same CDR3. This sequence joins TRBV2 and TRBJ1-2, with TRBD1 identical over 7 bases. The CDR3 consists of 14 residues. V gave up 7 bases and J gave up 5 bases; unmatched junction bases: 10. Germline V gives CDR1 SNHLY, CDR2 FYNNEI. CDR3 residues: CASIAGGIQYGYTF. The DNA for the CDR3 is TGTGCCAGCATCGCAGGGGGAATACAGTATGGCTACACCTTC.

The rearrangement links TRBV28 to TRBJ2-1; tentatively, D is TRBD1 (5 bases). CDR1 MDHEN and CDR2 SYDVKM come from the germline V gene. Trimming left V 6 bases short and J 0 bases short, with 15 bases between. The CDR3 sequence is 16 residues long. The CDR3 reads CASSHDRMSSYNEQFF. The CDR3 nucleotides read TGTGCCAGCAGCCACGACAGAATGAGCTCCTACAATGAGCAGTTCTTC.

V usage is TRBV6-6 and J usage is TRBJ2-1; 9 nucleotides agree with TRBD1. This CDR3 region has 15 residues. Per the germline V gene, CDR1 is MNHNY and CDR2 is SVGAGI (reference sequence). Unmatched junction bases numbered 7, after V lost 3 bases and J lost 7 bases. The CDR3 loop reads CASSYWTGEGNEQFF. DNA of the CDR3: TGTGCCAGCAGTTATTGGACAGGGGAGGGTAATGAGCAGTTCTTC.

The V and J genes are TRBV4-2 and TRBJ2-3; 9 bases line up with TRBD2. The CDR3 spans 15 residues. The germline V gene encodes CDR1 LGHNA and CDR2 YNFKEQ. V trimming: 3 bases; J trimming: 6 bases; junction bases outside the gene matches: 7. CDR3 residues: CASSQLGLADDTQYF. The CDR3 DNA reads TGTGCCAGCAGCCAGCTGGGACTAGCAGATGATACGCAGTATTTT.

V and J are TRBV19 and TRBJ2-5; possibly TRBD1 for D (5 bases). Germline lookup yields CDR1 LNHDA and CDR2 SQIVND (reference sequence). V was trimmed by 2 bases and J by 1 base, leaving 8 bases between them. This CDR3 has 14 amino acids. CDR3 DNA sequence: TGTGCCAGTAGTATATGGGGCAGCCAAGAGACCCAGTACTTC. It encodes CASSIWGSQETQYF.

This sequence joins TRBV27 and TRBJ1-2, with 9 positions matching TRBD1. The CDR3 has 13 residues. The ends lost 5 bases at V and 8 bases at J; junction bases unmatched: 6. Germline V lookup: CDR1 MNHEY, CDR2 SMNVEV (reference sequence). The CDR3 DNA reads as TGTGCCAGCAGTCCCGGGACAGGGTGGGGCTACACCTTC. It specifies CASSPGTGWGYTF.

This rearrangement joins TRBV7-6 to TRBJ1-1, with TRBD1 matching over 10 bases. Germline loops: CDR1 SGHVS, CDR2 FNYEAQ. J lost 1 base, V lost 8 bases, and 7 bases had no gene match. CDR3 length: 15 residues. The CDR3, as DNA: TGTGCCAGCTCCGGGACAGGGGTTCGGAACACTGAAGCTTTCTTT. Its protein is CASSGTGVRNTEAFF.

This rearrangement joins TRBV28 to TRBJ2-7; 7 nucleotides align to TRBD1. The CDR3 consists of 14 residues. With 2 bases clipped from V and 2 bases from J, the junction kept 3 bases outside the gene matches. CDR1 MDHEN and CDR2 SYDVKM come from the germline V gene. The CDR3 region has the DNA TGTGCCAGCAGTTTACCCGACAGGGCCTACGAGCAGTACTTC. Its translation: CASSLPDRAYEQYF.

The chain employs TRBV27 and TRBJ2-7; D gene ambiguous. This CDR3 has 13 amino acids. Deletions cut 7 bases from V and 0 bases from J, with 10 bases between. In germline, CDR1 is MNHEY, CDR2 SMNVEV (reference sequence). The CDR3 bases are TGTGCCAGCATGGGCCTAAGCTCCTACGAGCAGTACTTC. This codes for CASMGLSSYEQYF.